This TCR beta chain was sequenced during a study of cytomegalovirus exposure and HLA in healthy donors. The CDR3 consists of 14 residues. V lost 6 bases and J lost 4; bases outside the gene matches: 5. Germline CDR1 reads MNHEY; CDR2 reads SVGAGI. It was with 60 Vbeta and 13 Jbeta primers that the PCR ran. Libraries were prepared by immunoSEQ multiplex PCR; TCRdb keeps only in-frame clonotypes and omits some of them. The sample comprises 160,000 or so clones, approximately 85% of which are singletons, and approximately 12% rests with the top ten. The sequenced sample consisted of PBMCs. The sequence came from a man aged 45 to 65 in good health and CMV-seropositive. This chain connects TRBV6-5 to TRBJ1-5; TRBD1 matches at 8 bases. The CDR3, as DNA: TGTGCCAGCAGACCCAGGACAGGGAATCAGCCCCAGCATTTT. Its protein product is CASRPRTGNQPQHF.